The sample holds many counts of the clone carrying this T cell receptor beta chain. Its antigen is as yet unknown. Unsorted libraries were generated from 2 million PBMCs held at -80 degrees C. This specimen belongs to a study of neurological immune-mediated disorders. Whole-study findings and limits: Private repertoires in all groups were suggested by the finding that expanded clones across subjects shared no CDR3 amino acid sequences.

The germline V gene encodes CDR1 MNHEY and CDR2 SMNVEV (reference sequence). The CDR3 is 14 amino acids. V lost 4 bases, J lost 8 bases, and 17 bases lay in between. TCRdb processed the 5' RACE reads anew with MiXCR; each CDR3 protein has one entry. The sample lists about 46,000 distinct CDR3 sequences, roughly 2% occurring once. Input material: PBMCs. This sequence originates from a woman in her 40s with multiple sclerosis. The chain has TRBV27 and TRBJ1-2, with D uncertain. The CDR3 loop is CASSSTDLNGGYTF. CDR3 nucleotides: TGTGCCAGCAGTTCAACGGACCTTAATGGGGGCTACACCTTC.